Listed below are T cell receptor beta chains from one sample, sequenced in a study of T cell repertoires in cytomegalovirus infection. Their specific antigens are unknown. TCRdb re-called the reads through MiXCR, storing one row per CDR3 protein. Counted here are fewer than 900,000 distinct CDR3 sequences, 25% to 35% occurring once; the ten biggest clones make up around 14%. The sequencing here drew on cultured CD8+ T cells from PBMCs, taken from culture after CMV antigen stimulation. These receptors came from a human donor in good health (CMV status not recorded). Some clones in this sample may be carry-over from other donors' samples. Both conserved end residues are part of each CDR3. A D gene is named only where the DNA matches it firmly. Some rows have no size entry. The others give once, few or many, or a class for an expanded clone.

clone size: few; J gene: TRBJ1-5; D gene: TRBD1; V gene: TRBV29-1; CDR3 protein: CSATTGGNQPQHF; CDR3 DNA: TGCAGCGCTACCACAGGGGGCAATCAGCCCCAGCATTTT
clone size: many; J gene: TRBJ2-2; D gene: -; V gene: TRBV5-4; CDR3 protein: CASSLESGTNTGELFF; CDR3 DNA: TGTGCCAGCAGCTTGGAATCTGGGACGAACACCGGGGAGCTGTTTTTT
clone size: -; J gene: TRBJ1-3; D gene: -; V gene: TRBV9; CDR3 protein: CASSVAGPGNTIYF; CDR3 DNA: TGTGCCAGCAGCGTAGCGGGACCTGGAAACACCATATATTTT
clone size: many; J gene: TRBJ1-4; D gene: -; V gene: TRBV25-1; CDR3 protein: CASSEYRAGSNEKLFF; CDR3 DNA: TGTGCCAGCAGTGAATATAGGGCAGGGTCAAATGAAAAACTGTTTTTT
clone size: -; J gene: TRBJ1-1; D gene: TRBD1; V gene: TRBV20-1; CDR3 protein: CSARQGTEAFF; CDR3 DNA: TGCAGTGCTCGACAGGGGACTGAAGCTTTCTTT
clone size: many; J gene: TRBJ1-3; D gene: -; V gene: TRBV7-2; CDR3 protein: CASSLGLSPVSGNTIYF; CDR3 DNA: TGTGCCAGCAGCTTGGGCCTTTCGCCCGTCTCTGGAAACACCATATATTTT
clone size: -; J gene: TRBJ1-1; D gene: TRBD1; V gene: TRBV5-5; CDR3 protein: CASFPTGSPEAFF; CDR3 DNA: TGTGCCAGCTTCCCGACAGGGTCCCCTGAAGCTTTCTTT
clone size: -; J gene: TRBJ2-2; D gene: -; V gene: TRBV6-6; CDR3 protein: CASSYNAGINTGELFF; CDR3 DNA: TGTGCCAGCAGTTATAACGCAGGGATTAACACCGGGGAGCTGTTTTTT
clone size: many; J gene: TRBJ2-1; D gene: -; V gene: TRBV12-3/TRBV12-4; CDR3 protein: CASWAGFYNEQFF; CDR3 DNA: TGTGCCAGTTGGGCAGGCTTCTACAATGAGCAGTTCTTC
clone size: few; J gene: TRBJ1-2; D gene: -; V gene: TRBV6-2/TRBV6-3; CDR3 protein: CASTLQGGLNYGYTF; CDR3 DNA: TGTGCCAGCACCCTTCAAGGTGGACTTAACTATGGCTACACCTTC
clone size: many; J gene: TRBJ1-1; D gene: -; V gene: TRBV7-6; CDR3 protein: CASSPGGRLNTEAFF; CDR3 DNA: TGTGCCAGCAGTCCTGGGGGCAGGCTGAACACTGAAGCTTTCTTT
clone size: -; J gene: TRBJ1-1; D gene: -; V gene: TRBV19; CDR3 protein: CASSLGSQGITEAFF; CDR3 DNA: TGTGCCAGTAGTTTGGGCAGTCAGGGGATCACTGAAGCTTTCTTT
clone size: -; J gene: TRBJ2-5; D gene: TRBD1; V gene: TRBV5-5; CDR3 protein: CASSLAGTEETQYF; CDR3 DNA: TGTGCCAGCAGCTTGGCCGGGACAGAAGAGACCCAGTACTTC
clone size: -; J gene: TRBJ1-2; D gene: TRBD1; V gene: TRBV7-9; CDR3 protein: CASSSTNRGWEGYTF; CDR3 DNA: TGTGCCAGCAGCTCTACAAACAGGGGATGGGAAGGCTACACCTTC
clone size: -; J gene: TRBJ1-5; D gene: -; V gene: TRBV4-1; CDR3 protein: CASSVAGGRNQPQHF; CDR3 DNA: TGCGCCAGCAGCGTCGCCGGGGGCCGTAATCAGCCCCAGCATTTT
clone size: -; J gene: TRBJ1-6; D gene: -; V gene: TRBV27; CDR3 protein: CASSLSGRGPLHF; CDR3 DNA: TGTGCCAGCAGTTTATCCGGGAGAGGGCCCCTCCACTTT
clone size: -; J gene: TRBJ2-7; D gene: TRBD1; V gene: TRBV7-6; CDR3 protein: CASSLERTGVYEQYF; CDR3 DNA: TGTGCCAGCAGCTTAGAGAGGACAGGGGTCTACGAGCAGTACTTC
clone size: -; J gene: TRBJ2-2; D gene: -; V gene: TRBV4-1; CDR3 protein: CASSPRLGITGELFF; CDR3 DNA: TGCGCCAGCAGCCCCCGGTTAGGTATCACCGGGGAGCTGTTTTTT
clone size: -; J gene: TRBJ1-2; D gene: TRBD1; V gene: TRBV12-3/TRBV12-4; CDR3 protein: CASSSWDRVYGYTF; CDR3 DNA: TGTGCCAGCAGTTCCTGGGACAGGGTCTATGGCTACACCTTC
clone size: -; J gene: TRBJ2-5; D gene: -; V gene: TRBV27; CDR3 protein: CASSPGRQQETQYF; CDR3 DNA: TGTGCCAGCAGCCCGGGACGCCAACAAGAGACCCAGTACTTC
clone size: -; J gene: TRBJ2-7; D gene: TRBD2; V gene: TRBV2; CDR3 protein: CASPRTSVTPYEQYF; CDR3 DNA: TGTGCCAGCCCCAGGACTAGCGTGACTCCCTACGAGCAGTACTTC
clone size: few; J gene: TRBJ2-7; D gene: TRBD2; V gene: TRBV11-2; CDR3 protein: CASSSPGGGPYEQYF; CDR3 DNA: TGTGCCAGCAGCTCCCCTGGCGGGGGGCCCTACGAGCAGTACTTC
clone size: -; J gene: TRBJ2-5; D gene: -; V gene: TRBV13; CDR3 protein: CASSRWDRRLQETQYF; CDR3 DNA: TGTGCCAGCAGCCGCTGGGACCGCCGCCTCCAAGAGACCCAGTACTTC
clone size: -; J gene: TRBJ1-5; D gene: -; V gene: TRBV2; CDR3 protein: CASSQDELGGQPQHF; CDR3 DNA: TGTGCCAGCAGCCAGGACGAGTTGGGAGGTCAGCCCCAGCATTTT
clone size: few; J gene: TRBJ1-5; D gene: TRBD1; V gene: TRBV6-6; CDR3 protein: CASSYSDRGGNQPQHF; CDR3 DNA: TGTGCCAGCAGTTACTCGGACAGGGGGGGCAATCAGCCCCAGCATTTT
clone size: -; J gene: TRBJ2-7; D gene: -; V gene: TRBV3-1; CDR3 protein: CASSQGSIGYEQYF; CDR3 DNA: TGTGCCAGCAGCCAAGGCAGCATCGGATACGAGCAGTACTTC
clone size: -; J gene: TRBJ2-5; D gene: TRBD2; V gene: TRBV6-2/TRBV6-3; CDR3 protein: CASSYVAGGRQETQYF; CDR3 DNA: TGTGCCAGCAGTTACGTAGCGGGGGGGCGTCAAGAGACCCAGTACTTC
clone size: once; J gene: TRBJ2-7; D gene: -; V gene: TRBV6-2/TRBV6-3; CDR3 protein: CASSYEGPLPYEQYF; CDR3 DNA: TGTGCCAGCAGTTACGAAGGGCCCCTTCCCTACGAGCAGTACTTC
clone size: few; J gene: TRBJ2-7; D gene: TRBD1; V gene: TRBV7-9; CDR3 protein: CASSQKGTGLYEQYF; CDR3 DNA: TGTGCCAGCAGTCAAAAAGGGACAGGGTTATACGAGCAGTACTTC
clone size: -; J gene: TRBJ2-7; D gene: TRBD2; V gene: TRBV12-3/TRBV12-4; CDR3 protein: CASSGTSGVYEQYF; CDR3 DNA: TGTGCCAGCAGCGGGACTAGCGGGGTCTACGAGCAGTACTTC
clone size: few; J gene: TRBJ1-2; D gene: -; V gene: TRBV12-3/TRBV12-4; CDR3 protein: CASYGPGSRDYGYTF; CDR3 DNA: TGTGCCAGCTACGGGCCGGGGTCGAGAGACTATGGCTACACCTTC
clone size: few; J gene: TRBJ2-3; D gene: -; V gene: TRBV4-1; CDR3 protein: CASSQGPRTGDTQYF; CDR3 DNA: TGCGCCAGCAGCCAAGGCCCTCGAACAGGGGATACGCAGTATTTT
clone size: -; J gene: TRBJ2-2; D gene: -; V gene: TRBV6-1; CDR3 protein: CASSEFGTRTGELFF; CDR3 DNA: TGTGCCAGCAGTGAATTTGGGACGCGAACCGGGGAGCTGTTTTTT
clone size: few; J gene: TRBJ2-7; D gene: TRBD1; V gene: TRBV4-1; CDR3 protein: CASSQAGQAFTYEQYF; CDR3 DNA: TGCGCCAGCAGCCAAGCGGGACAGGCGTTCACCTACGAGCAGTACTTC
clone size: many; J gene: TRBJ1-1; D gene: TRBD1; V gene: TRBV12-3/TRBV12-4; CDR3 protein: CASSSVPGQPNTEAFF; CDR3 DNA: TGTGCCAGCAGTTCCGTCCCGGGACAGCCTAACACTGAAGCTTTCTTT
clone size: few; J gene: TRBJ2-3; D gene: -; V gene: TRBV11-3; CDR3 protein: CASSRPGTSITDTQYF; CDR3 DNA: TGTGCCAGCAGTCGACCCGGGACTTCCATCACAGATACGCAGTATTTT
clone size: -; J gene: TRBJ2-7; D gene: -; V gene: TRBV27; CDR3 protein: CASSVGANNEQYF; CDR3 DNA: TGTGCCAGCAGTGTAGGTGCCAATAACGAGCAGTACTTC
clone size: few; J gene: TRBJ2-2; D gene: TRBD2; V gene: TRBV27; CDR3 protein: CASSSLAGETNTGELFF; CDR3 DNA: TGTGCCAGCAGTTCCCTAGCGGGGGAGACGAACACCGGGGAGCTGTTTTTT
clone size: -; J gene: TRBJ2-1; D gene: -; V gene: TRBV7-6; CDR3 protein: CASSRPVGGSGNEQFF; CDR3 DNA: TGTGCCAGCAGCCGACCCGTGGGGGGCTCGGGAAATGAGCAGTTCTTC
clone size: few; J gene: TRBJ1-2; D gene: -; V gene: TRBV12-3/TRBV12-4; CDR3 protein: CATELHRYYGYTF; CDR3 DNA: TGTGCCACCGAGTTACACAGATACTATGGCTACACCTTC
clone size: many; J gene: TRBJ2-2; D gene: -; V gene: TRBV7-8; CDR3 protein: CASSSFRSGGELFF; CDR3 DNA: TGTGCCAGCAGCTCTTTTAGGTCGGGGGGGGAGCTGTTTTTT
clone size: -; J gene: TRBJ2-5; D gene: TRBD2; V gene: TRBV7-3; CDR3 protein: CASSLNAGGAPETQYF; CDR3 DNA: TGTGCCAGCAGCCTCAACGCCGGGGGGGCCCCGGAGACCCAGTACTTC
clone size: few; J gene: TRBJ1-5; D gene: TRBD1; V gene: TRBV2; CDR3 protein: CASSETGQTYYQPQHF; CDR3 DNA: TGTGCCAGCAGCGAAACGGGACAGACTTATTATCAGCCCCAGCATTTT
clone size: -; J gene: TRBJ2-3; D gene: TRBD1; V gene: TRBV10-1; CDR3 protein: CASSERPGGEDTQYF; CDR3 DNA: TGCGCCAGCAGTGAGAGACCAGGGGGCGAAGATACGCAGTATTTT
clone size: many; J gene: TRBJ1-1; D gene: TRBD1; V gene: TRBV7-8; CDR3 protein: CASSHLAWDRVRTEAFF; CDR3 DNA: TGTGCCAGCAGCCACTTAGCCTGGGACAGGGTTAGGACTGAAGCTTTCTTT
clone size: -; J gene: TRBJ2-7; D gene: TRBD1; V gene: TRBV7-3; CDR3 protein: CASSGDRGHPYEQYF; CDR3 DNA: TGTGCCAGCAGCGGGGACAGGGGGCATCCCTACGAGCAGTACTTC
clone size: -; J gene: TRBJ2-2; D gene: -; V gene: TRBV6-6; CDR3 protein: CASSHDTSAGELFF; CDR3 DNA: TGTGCCAGCAGCCATGATACTTCAGCCGGGGAGCTGTTTTTT
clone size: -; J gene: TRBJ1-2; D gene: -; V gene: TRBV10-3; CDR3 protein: CAISGRQTTNYGYTF; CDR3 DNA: TGTGCCATCAGTGGTAGACAGACAACTAACTATGGCTACACCTTC
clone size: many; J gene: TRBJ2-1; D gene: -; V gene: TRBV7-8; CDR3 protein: CASSLAYSSYNEQFF; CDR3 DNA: TGTGCCAGCAGCTTAGCCTACAGTTCGTACAATGAGCAGTTCTTC
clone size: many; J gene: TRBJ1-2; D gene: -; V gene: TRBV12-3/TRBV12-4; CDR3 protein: CASSLGNYGYTF; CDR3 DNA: TGTGCCAGCAGTTTGGGAAATTATGGCTACACCTTC
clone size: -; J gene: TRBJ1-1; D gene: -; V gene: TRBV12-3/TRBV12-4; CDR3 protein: CASSFHTLNTEAFF; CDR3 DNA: TGTGCCAGCAGTTTTCATACACTGAACACTGAAGCTTTCTTT
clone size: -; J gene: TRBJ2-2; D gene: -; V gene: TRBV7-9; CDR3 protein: CASSLTESTGELIF; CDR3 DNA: TGTGCCAGCAGCTTAACAGAGAGTACCGGGGAGCTGATTTTT